These T cell receptor beta chains were read from a single sample in a study of Ad26.COV2.S vaccination and SARS-CoV-2 variants. Clones were sequenced by immunoSEQ multiplex PCR, and TCRdb holds only the in-frame ones, with some missing. This table holds 350,000 to 400,000 clones, 88% found once. This material consisted of peripheral blood, taken in a trial of Ad26.COV2.S vaccine versus placebo. The receptors originated from a person between 18 and 59 years old who received the Ad26.COV2.S COVID-19 vaccine or a placebo. Each CDR3 is given with its conserved first and last residue. The order of the fields is V gene, clone size, J gene, D gene, CDR3 protein, CDR3 DNA. The D gene is left open where the match is weak. Clone size is shown for a subset of rows, as once, few, many or a class of expanded clone.

>TRBV19|NA|TRBJ2-1|TRBD2
CASSNAGGPYNEQFF
TGTGCCAGTAGCAATGCGGGGGGACCCTACAATGAGCAGTTCTTC
>TRBV7-6|NA|TRBJ2-7|TRBD1
CASSHAYRGPYEQYF
TGTGCCAGCAGCCACGCCTACAGGGGGCCCTACGAGCAGTACTTC
>TRBV9|once|TRBJ1-4|TRBD1
CASSVDTGQGGEKLFF
TGTGCCAGCAGCGTAGATACGGGACAGGGGGGTGAAAAACTGTTTTTT
>TRBV25-1|NA|TRBJ1-4|NA
CASRVGEKLFF
TGTGCCAGCAGGGTCGGTGAAAAACTGTTTTTT
>TRBV5-1|NA|TRBJ2-2|TRBD2
CASTRSSGGENTGELFF
TGCGCCAGCACAAGGAGTAGCGGGGGAGAAAACACCGGGGAGCTGTTTTTT
>TRBV7-8|NA|TRBJ2-7|TRBD1
CASSDRGRGSYEQYF
TGTGCCAGCAGCGACAGGGGGCGCGGTTCCTACGAGCAGTACTTC
>TRBV6-2/TRBV6-3|NA|TRBJ1-1|NA
CASSHREDTEAFF
TGTGCCAGCAGTCACAGGGAGGACACTGAAGCTTTCTTT
>TRBV10-2|NA|TRBJ1-5|NA
CASSRDEGNQPQHF
TGCGCCAGCAGCAGAGATGAGGGGAATCAGCCCCAGCATTTT
>TRBV12-3/TRBV12-4|NA|TRBJ1-2|NA
CASSFWTAYGYTF
TGTGCCAGCAGTTTCTGGACAGCCTATGGCTACACCTTC
>TRBV19|NA|TRBJ2-7|TRBD2
CASSFRGGPSYEQYF
TGTGCCAGTAGTTTCCGGGGGGGCCCCTCCTACGAGCAGTACTTC
>TRBV7-2|once|TRBJ2-7|TRBD1
CASSLLTGSTYEQYF
TGTGCCAGCAGCTTATTGACAGGGAGCACCTACGAGCAGTACTTC
>TRBV5-1|NA|TRBJ2-1|NA
CASMSGSYNEQFF
TGCGCCAGCATGTCTGGGTCTTACAATGAGCAGTTCTTC
>TRBV2|NA|TRBJ1-2|NA
CASSNRETRLSYTF
TGTGCCAGCAGTAACAGGGAAACCCGCTTAAGCTACACCTTC
>TRBV7-9|NA|TRBJ2-2|NA
CAMDTGELFF
TGTGCCATGGACACCGGGGAGCTGTTTTTT
>TRBV5-1|NA|TRBJ2-1|TRBD1
CASSWTGVNLNEQFF
TGCGCCAGCAGCTGGACAGGGGTCAACCTCAATGAGCAGTTCTTC
>TRBV11-2|NA|TRBJ1-6|TRBD1
CASSSPSEGAPLHF
TGTGCCAGCAGCTCTCCGTCGGAGGGGGCTCCCCTCCACTTT
>TRBV6-5|NA|TRBJ1-1|TRBD1
CASRDRTMNTEAFF
TGTGCCAGTCGGGACAGGACCATGAACACTGAAGCTTTCTTT
>TRBV7-9|NA|TRBJ1-3|TRBD1
CASSLRAGTAGGGTIYF
TGTGCCAGCAGCTTAAGGGCGGGGACAGCCGGAGGGGGCACCATATATTTT
>TRBV4-3|NA|TRBJ1-4|NA
CASSRFQGSANEKLFF
TGCGCCAGCAGCCGCTTCCAGGGGTCGGCTAATGAAAAACTGTTTTTT
>TRBV7-9|NA|TRBJ2-1|NA
CASSATGSSVHEQFF
TGTGCCAGCAGCGCAACCGGGTCCTCCGTGCATGAGCAGTTCTTC
>TRBV18|NA|TRBJ1-1|NA
CASSPGQGTTTEAFF
TGTGCCAGCTCACCAGGGCAGGGAACCACTACTGAAGCTTTCTTT
>TRBV4-1|NA|TRBJ2-5|TRBD2
CASSQPTGGRETQYF
TGCGCCAGCAGCCAACCCACGGGGGGGCGAGAGACCCAGTACTTC
>TRBV7-9|NA|TRBJ1-4|NA
CASSLASGESEKLFF
TGTGCCAGCAGCTTAGCGTCAGGGGAAAGTGAAAAACTGTTTTTT
>TRBV30|NA|TRBJ1-1|TRBD1
CAWTDRGGTEAFF
TGTGCCTGGACGGACAGGGGAGGCACTGAAGCTTTCTTT
>TRBV5-4|NA|TRBJ2-1|TRBD2
CASSSPLSGGYNEQFF
TGTGCCAGCAGCTCCCCCCTTAGCGGGGGTTACAATGAGCAGTTCTTC
>TRBV7-8|NA|TRBJ2-5|NA
CASSLAIGEETQYF
TGTGCCAGCAGCTTAGCTATTGGGGAGGAGACCCAGTACTTC
>TRBV11-1|NA|TRBJ2-7|NA
CASSFDSYEQYF
TGTGCCAGCAGCTTTGACTCCTACGAGCAGTACTTC
>TRBV27|NA|TRBJ2-7|NA
CASSLKGQGTYEQYF
TGTGCCAGCAGTTTAAAGGGGCAGGGGACTTACGAGCAGTACTTC
>TRBV2|NA|TRBJ1-1|NA
CAELGVNTEAFF
TGTGCCGAACTAGGAGTGAACACTGAAGCTTTCTTT
>TRBV6-5|NA|TRBJ1-2|TRBD1
CASSLQGARSYGYTF
TGTGCCAGCAGTCTACAGGGGGCGCGAAGCTATGGCTACACCTTC
>TRBV19|NA|TRBJ1-5|TRBD1
CASRTGGRSNQPQHF
TGTGCCAGTAGAACAGGGGGAAGGAGCAATCAGCCCCAGCATTTT
>TRBV3-1/TRBV3-2|once|TRBJ1-3|TRBD1
CASTPEGAAGNTIYF
TGTGCCAGCACCCCAGAGGGGGCGGCTGGAAACACCATATATTTT
>TRBV7-9|NA|TRBJ2-3|TRBD2
CASSSSGEYTDTQYF
TGTGCCAGCAGCTCTAGCGGAGAATACACAGATACGCAGTATTTT
>TRBV9|NA|TRBJ2-1|NA
CASSVVPGGSLYNEQFF
TGTGCCAGCAGCGTCGTACCGGGGGGCTCTCTCTACAATGAGCAGTTCTTC
>TRBV5-1|NA|TRBJ2-2|TRBD1
CASSLSQGAVGELFF
TGCGCCAGCAGCTTATCCCAGGGGGCGGTCGGGGAGCTGTTTTTT
>TRBV15|NA|TRBJ1-1|TRBD1
CATSRDQQGTEAFF
TGTGCCACCAGCAGAGATCAACAGGGGACTGAAGCTTTCTTT
>TRBV2|NA|TRBJ2-7|NA
CASTTLRTVRDEQYF
TGTGCCAGCACCACCCTGCGGACAGTACGCGACGAGCAGTACTTC
>TRBV6-2/TRBV6-3|NA|TRBJ2-7|NA
CASSYSQANSYEQYF
TGTGCCAGCAGTTACTCCCAGGCGAACTCCTACGAGCAGTACTTC
>TRBV5-4|few|TRBJ1-1|NA
CASSFAENTEAFF
TGTGCCAGCAGCTTCGCCGAGAACACTGAAGCTTTCTTT
>TRBV6-2/TRBV6-3|NA|TRBJ2-1|NA
CASSRDYEQFF
TGTGCCAGCAGCCGAGACTATGAGCAGTTCTTC